This TCR beta chain was captured in a study of blood T cell repertoires in COVID-19. Across the study: In each case, the material was cDNA or gDNA derived from T cells, B-cell-depleted T cells, or PBMCs.

Germline CDR1 and CDR2: SGDLS and YYNGEE. The CDR3 has 16 amino acids. V lost 2 bases and J 0 bases, leaving 9 bases between the germline ends. Regarding this clone: This same CDR3 is encoded by further DNA sequences in the sample.

Assay used: immunoSEQ multiplex PCR; TCRdb lists only in-frame clones, some missing. The table lists under 200,000 clones, around 83% of them singletons. The sample taken for sequencing was peripheral blood. The receptor's source is a human donor in a cohort sampled during active COVID-19. The gene calls are TRBV9 and TRBJ2-6, with D possibly being TRBD2 (5 bases). CDR3 sequence (DNA): TGTGCCAGCAGCGTCCCTGGGAGCTCTGGGGCCAACGTCCTGACTTTC. This sequence encodes CASSVPGSSGANVLTF. The variable domain in full, completed from reference TRBV9 and TRBJ2-6, reads DSGVTQTPKHLITATGQRVTLRCSPRSGDLSVYWYQQSLDQGLQFLIQYYNGEERAKGNILERFSAQQFPDLHSELNLSSLELGDSALYFCASSVPGSSGANVLTFGAGSRLTVL.